The present entry profiles one T cell receptor (beta chain) with its context. No antigen is known for it. The data originate from a study of CD8 T cells in ankylosing spondylitis. Study-level findings and limits: Matched ankylosing spondylitis synovial fluid reportedly showed significant enrichment of disease-linked clones. Blood of patients with ankylosing spondylitis appeared to be characterized by a TCR beta motif of several highly homologous variants. Certain motif variants had earlier been reported in reactive arthritis synovial fluid and blood. Clones that were linked to disease were CD8+ and were relatively rare in peripheral blood.

TCRdb re-called the 5' RACE reads through MiXCR, storing one row per CDR3 protein. The sample contains around 480,000 distinct CDR3 sequences, under 20% of which appear only once. Trimming removed 3 bases from V and 6 bases from J; junction bases left unmatched: 5. This CDR3 has 14 amino acids. The germline V gene has CDR1 DFQATT and CDR2 SNEGSKA (reference sequence). The TCR sequence derives from a male donor with ankylosing spondylitis. The chain employs TRBV20-1 and TRBJ2-1; TRBD1 agrees at 10 bases. The sequenced sample was blood, either unsorted or a sorted T cell fraction (not recorded which). The CDR3 reads CSASPWTGGNEQFF. CDR3 DNA: TGCAGTGCTAGCCCCTGGACAGGGGGCAATGAGCAGTTCTTC.